The present T cell receptor beta chain was sequenced within a study of T cells in tumors after PD-1 blockade. General study results and limits: Peripheral recruitment is suggested, as some novel exhausted tumor clones were in pre-treatment blood.

Data came from immunoSEQ multiplex PCR; TCRdb stores just in-frame clones and leaves some out. The sample lists approximately 2,800 clones; around 71% were seen once. This CDR3 spans 16 amino acids. With V trimmed by 0 bases and J by 3 bases, 6 bases remained unmatched. Germline CDR1 reads MNHEY; CDR2 reads SVGAGI. On this clone: Its antigen is unidentified.

The time point was: first of two post-therapy site-matched biopsies about 2 months apart. The rearrangement uses TRBV6-5 and TRBJ2-7; 9 nucleotides line up with TRBD2. The sample consisted of tumor tissue, taken after anti-PD-1 treatment. The TCR originated in a human donor with basal cell carcinoma. CDR3 in amino acids: CASSYSSVAGDYEQYF. In DNA, the CDR3 is TGTGCCAGCAGTTACTCGTCGGTAGCGGGGGACTACGAGCAGTACTTC.